This T cell receptor (beta chain) was documented in a study of T-cell memory formation after mild COVID-19. This clonotype was detected many times. The antigen remains undetermined. Constant-segment-primed 5'RACE gave TCR alpha and TCR beta cDNA libraries with sample barcodes and UMIs. Using its own MiXCR run on the 5' RACE reads, TCRdb lists one record per CDR3 protein. The table includes roughly 400,000 distinct CDR3 sequences, 24% detected once. Per the germline V gene, CDR1 is MGHDK and CDR2 is SYGVNS. V was cut by 6 bases and J by 1 base, with 10 bases left in between. The CDR3 has 13 residues. Regarding the study as a whole: What remained unconfirmed was the SARS-CoV-2 specificity of second-wave clones peaking on day 37. CD4/CD8 balance held among clones contracting day 15 to 85, and later expanders leaned CD4+. CD8+ contracting clones occupied EMRA, while CD4+ ones occupied mainly CM and EM.

The specimen sequenced was PBMCs or a T cell subset sorted from them (not recorded which). This rearrangement joins TRBV25-1 to TRBJ2-7; D could derive from TRBD1 or TRBD2 (5 bases each). The TCR sequence derives from an adult woman who had mild COVID-19 (a few samples of this study predate the infection). Cell type and time point are not known. The CDR3 DNA follows: TGTGCCAGCAGGGGTGGGGGATCCTACGAGCAGTACTTC. Translated: CASRGGGSYEQYF.